This TCR beta chain was sequenced during a study of cytomegalovirus exposure and HLA in healthy donors. Findings of the study overall: A later analysis found that most CMV-associated TCR beta chains appeared HLA-restricted.

V was cut by 6 bases and J by 3 bases, with 11 bases left in between. Germline loops: CDR1 MNHEY, CDR2 SVGAGI. There are 13 residues in the CDR3. Concerning this clone itself: The target antigen is unknown.

Researchers ran the PCR with 60 Vbeta and 13 Jbeta primers. Some clones are missing from TCRdb's copy, which holds only in-frame ones; the method was immunoSEQ multiplex PCR. This sample carries approximately 140,000 clones, 76% of them seen once, and the ten largest clones take 3.5% to 4%. This TCR was sampled from a man aged 18 to 35 in good health and CMV-seronegative. Sequenced sample: PBMCs. The V gene is TRBV6-5, the J gene TRBJ1-2, with no clear D. The CDR3 spells CASSPARDYGYTF. Here the CDR3 DNA reads TGTGCCAGCAGCCCGGCGCGGGACTATGGCTACACCTTC.